Given below is one T cell receptor (beta chain) in context. This CDR3 is also generated by other DNA sequences in the sample. The entry originates in a study of shared clonotypes between healthy human individuals. For the study at large: Donor composition was a couple of women and a few men, aged 18 to 49.

The assay was immunoSEQ multiplex PCR, and TCRdb's table has in-frame clones only and misses some. This sample yields some 2.3 million clones, of which approximately 95% are seen a single time; under 0.45% belongs to the top ten. The CDR3 is made up of 16 amino acids. CDR1 is SGHRS, CDR2 YFSETQ, per germline. The trim removed 4 bases at V and 5 bases at J, leaving 3 bases unmatched. The TCR sequence derives from a man aged 18 to 29 in good health. Some clones in this sample may be carry-over from other donors' samples. This sequence joins TRBV5-1 and TRBJ2-2; TRBD2 agrees at 15 bases. Sequencing input: naive CD4+ T cells from PBMCs. The subset here: CD45RA+ positively selected. CDR3 protein: CASSPGLAGGTGELFF. The CDR3 nucleotides read TGCGCCAGCAGCCCCGGACTAGCGGGGGGGACCGGGGAGCTGTTTTTT.